Included here is one T cell receptor beta chain sequence, with context. What it binds is unknown. The isolated RNA, all of it, was reverse transcribed, so expressed TCRB transcripts were what got sequenced. TCRdb keeps only in-frame clones here, not all; method: immunoSEQ multiplex PCR. The data contain a few hundred thousand clones, 16% of them seen just once; the ten biggest clones take up about 0.085%. This record comes from a study of beta chain features in type 1 diabetes. Study-wide findings and caveats: Moderate but significant shortening of TCRB CDR3s was recorded in all four CD4+ subsets from Type 1 diabetes patients.

J gave up 4 bases and V 7 bases, and 1 base lay outside the gene matches. The CDR3 length is 12 residues. Germline assignment: CDR1 ENHRY and CDR2 SYGVKD. The sequenced sample consisted of naive CD4+ T cells from blood. The sequence was collected from a man aged 30-40 years with type 1 diabetes. The rearrangement links TRBV10-3 to TRBJ1-2, with 9 bases fitting TRBD1. As DNA, the CDR3 is TGTGCCATCACGGGACAGGGCTATGGCTACACCTTC. It specifies CAITGQGYGYTF.